This TCR beta chain emerged from a study of cytomegalovirus exposure and HLA in healthy donors. Trimming at V came to 4 bases and at J to 4 bases, leaving 6 bases not matched to a gene. The CDR3 consists of 15 residues. Germline V lookup: CDR1 MNHNS, CDR2 SASEGT. PCR employed 60 Vbeta and 13 Jbeta primers. Assay: immunoSEQ multiplex PCR; the TCRdb copy retains only in-frame clones and omits some. This sample's table has 130,000 to 150,000 clones. Study outcomes and limitations: Among immune exposure information, only CMV serostatus was available. With DRB1 most and HLA-C fewest, TCR association rates differed between HLA loci in a later analysis.

Notes on this clone: The antigen is unknown.

V is TRBV6-1 and J is TRBJ1-3; 8 bases line up with TRBD1. This clonotype was obtained from a male donor in good health and CMV-seronegative. Sequenced material: PBMCs. The CDR3 nucleotides are TGTGCCAGCAGTGGGAACAGGGGGGGAGGAAACACCATATATTTT. Translating gives CASSGNRGGGNTIYF.